The 17 T cell receptor beta chains listed next were all sequenced from one sample in a study of blood T cells in healthy people across ages. Primed by a sample-barcoded 5' primer and a J-beta primer mix, a second PCR proceeded for 7 to 11 cycles. TCRdb reprocessed the 5' RACE reads via MiXCR and lists one record per CDR3 protein. This sample yields 1,300,000 or so distinct CDR3 sequences, of which approximately 60% are seen a single time; about 6.3% belongs to the top ten. The material sequenced was blood. These receptors all come from a young man in good health.

This clonotype was seen a few times. The chain carries TRBV25-1 and TRBJ2-5; D is perhaps TRBD1 (6 bases). Germline V gene lookup returns CDR1 MGHDK and CDR2 SYGVNS. The ends were cut back, 3 bases at V and 5 bases at J, with 16 bases in the middle. The CDR3 runs to 15 residues. The CDR3 sequence: CASSDPRTGRETQYF. In DNA form, the CDR3 reads TGTGCCAGCAGTGATCCCCGTACAGGGCGCGAGACCCAGTACTTC.

V usage is TRBV4-1 and J usage is TRBJ2-5; a possible D gene is TRBD1 (5 bases). Germline loops: CDR1 MGHRA, CDR2 YSYEKL. The V and J ends lost 3 bases and 2 bases respectively, with 10 bases between them. This CDR3 comprises 14 residues. CDR3 nucleotides: TGCGCCAGCAGCCATGGGCAGGGTCAAGAGACCCAGTACTTC. Amino acids: CASSHGQGQETQYF.

The gene calls are TRBV7-9 and TRBJ2-2; D is ambiguous. V was shortened by 5 bases and J by 4 bases, with 17 bases between the two germline ends. Germline V gene lookup returns CDR1 SEHNR and CDR2 FQNEAQ (reference sequence). CDR3 length equals 16 residues. CDR3 DNA: TGTGCCAGCAGCGCGCACTCACAGACCCTCACCGGGGAGCTGTTTTTT. Translated, it gives CASSAHSQTLTGELFF.

This sequence joins TRBV29-1 and TRBJ1-1; 8 nucleotides align to TRBD1. The CDR3 spans 19 residues. The trim removed 5 bases at V and 1 base at J, leaving 21 bases unmatched. Per germline, CDR1 SQVTM and CDR2 ANQGSEA. The CDR3 region has the DNA TGCAGCGTTCAGAGGACAGGGAAAAAATCTCGTACGACGAACACTGAAGCTTTCTTT. This sequence encodes CSVQRTGKKSRTTNTEAFF.

This chain links TRBV11-2 with TRBJ2-5; 9 bases line up with TRBD1. The tail of the sequence fits TRBJ2-7 better, so the J call may be wrong. CDR1 SGHAT and CDR2 FQNNGV come from the germline V gene. This CDR3 contains 17 residues. The CDR3 nucleotides read TGTGCCAGCAGCTTAGAAGAGGTCCCGGGACAGGGCTACGAGCAGTACTTC. This codes for CASSLEEVPGQGYEQYF.

The sample holds a few counts of this clonotype. The gene calls are TRBV12-3 or TRBV12-4 and TRBJ2-4, with 7 bases aligning to TRBD2. Judging by the DNA end, TRBJ2-7 fits better; the J call may be wrong. The CDR3 is made up of 12 amino acids. The CDR3 sequence: CASSWEGYEQYF. As DNA, the CDR3 is TGTGCCAGCAGTTGGGAGGGGTACGAGCAGTACTTC.

The CDR3 DNA reads TGTGCCAGCAGCTTAGAAGACAGGGCGAGGTATGGCTACACCTTC. It encodes CASSLEDRARYGYTF. The rearrangement uses TRBV13 and TRBJ1-2, with TRBD1 identical over 7 bases. Trimming at V came to 1 base and at J to 5 bases, leaving 7 bases not matched to a gene. Germline V CDR1 and CDR2: PRHDT, FYEKMQ (reference sequence). The CDR3 has 15 residues.

The genes are TRBV27 and TRBJ2-2; unclear D gene. Trimming removed 4 bases from V and 5 bases from J, with 14 bases in between. This CDR3 is built from 15 residues. Germline V lookup: CDR1 MNHEY, CDR2 SMNVEV (reference sequence). The CDR3 here is CASSSPEVTTGELFF. CDR3 nucleotide sequence: TGTGCCAGCAGTTCCCCCGAGGTTACAACCGGGGAGCTGTTTTTT.

This clonotype was seen more than once but under ten times. The CDR3 protein is CASSFGGGGSDYEQYF. CDR3 sequence (DNA): TGTGCCAGCAGTTTCGGCGGGGGCGGGTCAGACTACGAGCAGTACTTC. This chain links TRBV27 with TRBJ2-7; D possibly corresponds to TRBD2 (7 bases). CDR1 is MNHEY and CDR2 is SMNVEV in the germline V gene (reference sequence). CDR3 length: 16 residues. Trimming removed 3 bases at V and 3 bases at J, with 18 bases between.

J is TRBJ1-2 and V is TRBV29-1, with a weak D call TRBD1 (5 bases). This CDR3 region has 14 residues. The V gene lost 4 bases and the J gene lost 7 bases, with 19 bases spanning the gap. Germline CDR1 SQVTM, CDR2 ANQGSEA. CDR3 DNA: TGCAGCGTTGCCCCAACTGGGGGGGGAGGTGGCTACACCTTC. Translating gives CSVAPTGGGGGYTF.

Only one count was recorded for this clonotype. This chain uses TRBV2 with TRBJ2-1, with 8 bases aligning to TRBD2. This CDR3 has 16 residues. Germline CDR1 reads SNHLY; CDR2 reads FYNNEI. Trimming took 2 bases from V and 4 from J; bases not matched to a gene: 7. The CDR3 protein is CASSETSLAGYNEQFF. CDR3 bases: TGTGCCAGCAGTGAAACTAGTCTAGCGGGTTACAATGAGCAGTTCTTC.

Notes on this clonotype: One end of the junction fails to match germline, which may point to a read error. The chain links TRBV27 to TRBJ2-7; maybe TRBD1 (5 bases). Germline V gives CDR1 MNHEY, CDR2 SMNVEV (reference sequence). The CDR3 covers 14 residues. The CDR3 protein is CAGSLAQGLDEQYF. CDR3 bases: TGTGCCGGCAGTTTAGCCCAGGGTTTGGACGAGCAGTACTTC.

The chain links TRBV20-1 to TRBJ2-1; D is uncertain. Germline V gives CDR1 DFQATT, CDR2 SNEGSKA (reference sequence). V gave up 3 bases and J gave up 10 bases, with 13 bases separating them. This CDR3 comprises 12 residues. The CDR3, as DNA: TGCAGTGCTAGCATCCGGAGAGGCGAGCAGTTCTTC. Translated, it gives CSASIRRGEQFF.

The chain is built from TRBV6-5 and TRBJ1-1; unclear D gene. The CDR3 extends over 13 amino acids. Germline CDR1 is MNHEY and CDR2 is SVGAGI. V lost 0 bases and J 8 bases, leaving 10 bases between the germline ends. The CDR3 protein is CASSYSEALEAFF. Here the CDR3 DNA reads TGTGCCAGCAGTTACTCAGAGGCTCTCGAAGCTTTCTTT.

This clonotype has just a few counts. The chain carries TRBV10-3 and TRBJ2-5; D remains unclear. Trimming shortened V by 6 bases and J by 2 bases, and 4 bases separated the two germline ends. This CDR3 contains 11 residues. Germline-derived CDR1 and CDR2 are ENHRY and SYGVKD. CDR3 protein: CAIRGQETQYF. The CDR3 DNA reads TGTGCCATCAGGGGACAAGAGACCCAGTACTTC.

V gene TRBV28 combines with J gene TRBJ1-4; D is undetermined. Trimming pared 2 bases from V and 8 bases from J, leaving 12 bases between. CDR1 and CDR2 (germline): MDHEN, SYDVKM. The CDR3 contains 14 residues. Written as DNA, the CDR3 is TGTGCCAGCAGTTTACTTTCGGGATTCGAAAAACTGTTTTTT. This gives the protein CASSLLSGFEKLFF.

The rearrangement uses TRBV11-1 and TRBJ2-1, with TRBD2 matching over 10 bases. The CDR3 length is 21 residues. Germline-derived CDR1 and CDR2 are SGHAT and FQDESV (reference sequence). J was trimmed by 4 bases and V by 1 base; bases with no gene match: 19. This CDR3 reads CASSLVVVAGGFPEYYNEQFF. CDR3 nucleotides: TGTGCCAGCAGCTTAGTAGTAGTAGCGGGGGGTTTTCCCGAATATTACAATGAGCAGTTCTTC.